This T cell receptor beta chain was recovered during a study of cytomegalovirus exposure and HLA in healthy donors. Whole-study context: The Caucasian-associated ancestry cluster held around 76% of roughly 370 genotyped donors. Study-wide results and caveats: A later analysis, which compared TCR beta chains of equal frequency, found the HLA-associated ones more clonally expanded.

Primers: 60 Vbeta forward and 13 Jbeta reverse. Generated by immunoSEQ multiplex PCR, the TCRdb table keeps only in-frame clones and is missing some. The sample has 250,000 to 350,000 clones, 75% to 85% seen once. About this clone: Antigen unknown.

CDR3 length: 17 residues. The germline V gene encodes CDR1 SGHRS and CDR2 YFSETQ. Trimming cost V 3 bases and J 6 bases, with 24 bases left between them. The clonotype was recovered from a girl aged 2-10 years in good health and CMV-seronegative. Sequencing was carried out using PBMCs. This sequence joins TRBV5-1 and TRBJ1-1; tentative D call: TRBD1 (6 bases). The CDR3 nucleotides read TGCGCCAGCAGCTCATCGTACAGGGTGTTAGAGAGATCTGAAGCTTTCTTT. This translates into CASSSSYRVLERSEAFF.